This T cell receptor (beta chain) was sequenced in a study of regulatory T cells in long-lasting Graves disease. Study-wide points: Peripheral blood was the sole material, not thyroid tissue.

Germline CDR1 is DFQATT and CDR2 is SNEGSKA (reference sequence). CDR3 length: 16 residues. Losses at the gene ends were 1 base for V and 5 bases for J; bases not matched to a gene: 11. About this clonotype: The antigen is undetermined.

Library construction for TCR beta used iRepertoire HTBI primers and Arm-PCR of CDR3 regions. TCRdb re-analysed the multiplex PCR reads in MiXCR, keeping a single row per CDR3 protein. The table has 410,000 or so distinct CDR3 sequences, about 15% seen once. Time point given: newly diagnosed GD, antithyroid drugs for less than 3 months. PBMCs provided the RNA from which the TCR library was made. In addition, the sample was reused for a study of T cells in Graves' hyperthyroidism and ophthalmopathy.

The TCR comes from a woman aged 30 to 39 with Graves disease. Sequencing was performed on peripheral blood mononuclear cells (PBMCs), taken at new diagnosis, from a patient treated with antithyroid drugs. The chain links TRBV20-1 to TRBJ1-5; 7 nucleotides line up with TRBD1. The DNA of the CDR3 is TGCAGTGCTAGAGGTCCACTGACAGGGATTCATCAGCCCCAGCATTTT. It codes for CSARGPLTGIHQPQHF.